One and the same sample provided the 22 T cell receptor beta chains below, sequenced in a study of CD4+ T cells in melanoma. Profiled with immunoSEQ multiplex PCR; TCRdb holds only in-frame clones, not every one. The table has 20,000 to 25,000 clones, almost 85% seen once. The sequencing sample was made of cells from a culture (not recorded whether cultured in vitro). These receptors came from a human donor with melanoma.

The CDR3 bases are TGCGCCAGCAGCCAAGAACACAGGGGAGGAGAAAAACTGTTTTTT. Amino acids: CASSQEHRGGEKLFF. The V gene is TRBV4-1, the J gene TRBJ1-4; 7 positions agree with TRBD1. This CDR3 has 15 amino acids. The trim removed 0 bases at V and 8 bases at J, leaving 6 bases unmatched. Germline V gene lookup returns CDR1 MGHRA and CDR2 YSYEKL.

The chain uses TRBV30 and TRBJ1-5; D is unclear. This CDR3 is 13 amino acids long. V was clipped by 0 bases and J by 6 bases, with 9 bases between them. The germline V gene encodes CDR1 GTSNPN and CDR2 SVGIG (reference sequence). The DNA for the CDR3 is TGTGCCTGGAGTGTACTCGGTTCTCAGCCCCAGCATTTT. Encoded protein: CAWSVLGSQPQHF.

This chain uses TRBV5-8 with TRBJ1-5, with TRBD1 matching over 9 bases. The CDR3 covers 18 residues. CDR1 SGHTS and CDR2 YDEGEE come from the germline V gene. The V segment lost 4 bases and the J segment 7 bases; nucleotides outside the gene matches: 18. The CDR3 spells CASSQQPTGQGWGQPQHF. CDR3 coding DNA: TGTGCCAGCAGCCAACAACCAACGGGACAGGGCTGGGGGCAGCCCCAGCATTTT.

The count of this clone is one. The rearrangement joins TRBV6-5 to TRBJ2-7; the D gene could be TRBD1 or TRBD2 (6 bases each). Germline V gene lookup returns CDR1 MNHEY and CDR2 SVGAGI. The CDR3 extends over 15 amino acids. Between the trimmed V and J ends, which lost 0 bases and 4 bases, there was a span of 13 bases. The CDR3 region is CASSYSRGRLYEQYF. The CDR3 region has the DNA TGTGCCAGCAGTTACTCTCGGGGGCGTTTGTACGAGCAGTACTTC.

The rearrangement links TRBV25-1 to TRBJ1-5; D is unclear. The germline V and J ends were trimmed by 3 bases and 7 bases, with 10 bases remaining between them. Germline CDR1 and CDR2: MGHDK and SYGVNS. The CDR3 is 13 residues long. The CDR3, as DNA: TGTGCCAGCAGTGAGGGAGGAGCGCAGCCCCAGCATTTT. This gives the protein CASSEGGAQPQHF.

The chain is built from TRBV7-9 and TRBJ2-1; 14 bases are shared with TRBD2. J lost 0 bases, V lost 6 bases, and 7 bases had no gene match. Germline-derived CDR1 and CDR2 are SEHNR and FQNEAQ (reference sequence). This CDR3 contains 18 residues. The CDR3 DNA is TGTGCCAGCAGATCCGGACTAGCGGGGGGACCCTCCTACAATGAGCAGTTCTTC. Its protein is CASRSGLAGGPSYNEQFF. The complete variable domain, with remaining parts taken from reference TRBV7-9 and TRBJ2-1, reads DTGVSQNPRHKITKRGQNVTFRCDPISEHNRLYWYRQTLGQGPEFLTYFQNEAQLEKSRLLSDRFSAERPKGSFSTLEIQRTEQGDSAMYLCASRSGLAGGPSYNEQFFGPGTRLTVL.

This rearrangement joins TRBV19 to TRBJ1-1; 7 bases line up with TRBD1. This CDR3 contains 14 residues. The germline gives CDR1 LNHDA, CDR2 SQIVND (reference sequence). The ends lost 5 bases at V and 1 base at J; junction bases unmatched: 4. The CDR3 region has the DNA TGTGCCAGTAGTCGAGGGACAGCGAACACTGAAGCTTTCTTT. It encodes CASSRGTANTEAFF.

This chain connects TRBV2 to TRBJ1-6; D not certain. The CDR3 is made up of 13 amino acids. Germline V gene lookup returns CDR1 SNHLY and CDR2 FYNNEI. V was clipped by 8 bases and J by 10 bases, with 15 bases between them. Here the CDR3 reads CASSSGLWSPLHF. CDR3 DNA sequence: TGTGCCAGCTCGTCAGGCCTCTGGTCACCCCTCCACTTT.

The rearrangement joins TRBV9 to TRBJ1-3; D remains unclear. Per the germline V gene, CDR1 is SGDLS and CDR2 is YYNGEE. Trimming shortened V by 4 bases and J by 2 bases, and 19 bases separated the two germline ends. There are 17 residues in the CDR3. CDR3 DNA sequence: TGTGCCAGCAGCCTCTCTCTGGGTGACCGAACTGGAAACACCATATATTTT. Translating gives CASSLSLGDRTGNTIYF.

V is TRBV5-1 and J is TRBJ2-5; D is ambiguous. Germline CDR1 and CDR2: SGHRS and YFSETQ. V gave up 0 bases and J gave up 2 bases, with 5 bases separating them. The CDR3 covers 13 residues. CDR3 region: CASSLEAQETQYF. CDR3 DNA: TGCGCCAGCAGCTTGGAGGCGCAAGAGACCCAGTACTTC.

The gene calls are TRBV30 and TRBJ1-6; 7 nucleotides match TRBD1. CDR3 length equals 13 residues. Germline CDR1 and CDR2: GTSNPN and SVGIG (reference sequence). Losses at the gene ends were 2 bases for V and 7 bases for J; bases not matched to a gene: 2. CDR3 region: CAWSTGENSPLHF. The CDR3 nucleotides read TGTGCCTGGAGTACAGGGGAGAATTCACCCCTCCACTTT.

This clone is a singleton in its sample. The rearrangement joins TRBV4-1 to TRBJ2-7; 7 nucleotides match TRBD1. The CDR3 covers 14 residues. V lost 5 bases, J lost 9 bases, and 13 bases stayed unmatched. In germline, CDR1 is MGHRA, CDR2 YSYEKL. The CDR3 loop reads CASSYRDSYVLQYF. CDR3 bases: TGCGCCAGCAGCTACCGGGACAGTTATGTTCTGCAGTACTTC.

The chain employs TRBV7-9 and TRBJ2-7; no reliable D call. CDR3 length equals 15 residues. The V gene lost 5 bases and the J gene lost 2 bases, with 16 bases spanning the gap. Germline V gene data show CDR1 as SEHNR and CDR2 as FQNEAQ (reference sequence). The CDR3 loop reads CASSPPMGETYEQYF. DNA for the CDR3: TGTGCCAGCAGCCCCCCTATGGGCGAGACCTACGAGCAGTACTTC.

The chain carries TRBV5-1 and TRBJ1-2; the D is unclear. Trimming shortened V by 0 bases and J by 3 bases, and 3 bases separated the two germline ends. Germline V CDR1 and CDR2: SGHRS, YFSETQ. CDR3 length: 12 amino acids. The CDR3: CASSLGYYGYTF. The CDR3 bases are TGCGCCAGCAGCTTGGGGTACTATGGCTACACCTTC.

Details on this clone: This CDR3 is also generated by other DNA sequences in the sample. The rearrangement links TRBV11-2 to TRBJ2-7; TRBD1 aligns across 12 bases. CDR1 and CDR2 (germline): SGHAT, FQNNGV. Trimming cost V 5 bases and J 5 bases; bases outside gene matches: 7. The CDR3 consists of 15 residues. As DNA, the CDR3 is TGTGCCAGCAGCCGCCGGGGACAGGGGGCAAACGAGCAGTACTTC. Translated: CASSRRGQGANEQYF.

The V gene is TRBV5-1, the J gene TRBJ2-3; D is unresolved. Trimming removed 0 bases at V and 2 bases at J, with 7 bases between. CDR3 size: 14 residues. The germline CDR1 and CDR2 sequences are SGHRS and YFSETQ. CDR3 coding DNA: TGCGCCAGCAGCTTGGGTCAGACCACAGATACGCAGTATTTT. This sequence encodes CASSLGQTTDTQYF. Complete variable domain (other parts from reference TRBV5-1 and TRBJ2-3): KAGVTQTPRYLIKTRGQQVTLSCSPISGHRSVSWYQQTPGQGLQFLFEYFSETQRNKGNFPGRFSGRQFSNSRSEMNVSTLELGDSALYLCASSLGQTTDTQYFGPGTRLTVL.

J is TRBJ2-5 and V is TRBV7-9; TRBD2 is a possible D gene (6 bases). The length of the CDR3 is 15 residues. CDR1 SEHNR and CDR2 FQNEAQ come from the germline V gene (reference sequence). Trimming cost V 3 bases and J 3 bases, with 14 bases left between them. Here the CDR3 reads CASSFSRSGEETQYF. DNA for the CDR3: TGTGCCAGCAGCTTCTCCAGATCGGGGGAAGAGACCCAGTACTTC.

The chain employs TRBV9 and TRBJ2-1; TRBD2 might be the D (6 bases). The CDR3 length is 14 residues. With 3 bases removed from V and 7 bases from J, the gap between germline ends came to 14 bases. The germline V gene encodes CDR1 SGDLS and CDR2 YYNGEE. The CDR3 coding sequence is TGTGCCAGCAGCGACTCCCTCCTAGCGAATGAGCAGTTCTTC. Protein: CASSDSLLANEQFF.

In its sample, this clone was seen a few times. This chain uses TRBV11-2 with TRBJ1-2, with no clear D. V was clipped by 0 bases and J by 7 bases, with 9 bases between them. The CDR3 covers 13 residues. The germline CDR1 and CDR2 sequences are SGHAT and FQNNGV. For the CDR3, the DNA is TGTGCCAGCAGCTTAGATGGGGTCGGTGGCTACACCTTC. Its translation: CASSLDGVGGYTF.

This chain joins TRBV11-2 and TRBJ2-3; either TRBD1 or TRBD2 may fit D (5 bases each). The germline gives CDR1 SGHAT, CDR2 FQNNGV. Trimming took off 5 bases at V and 2 bases at J, with 14 bases between the two ends. The CDR3 is 15 residues long. CDR3 residues: CASSPGTGNTDTQYF. The DNA of the CDR3 is TGTGCCAGCAGCCCCGGGACCGGGAACACAGATACGCAGTATTTT. The full variable domain, rest sourced from reference TRBV11-2 and TRBJ2-3, is EAGVAQSPRYKIIEKRQSVAFWCNPISGHATLYWYQQILGQGPKLLIQFQNNGVVDDSQLPKDRFSAERLKGVDSTLKIQPAKLEDSAVYLCASSPGTGNTDTQYFGPGTRLTVL.

The chain combines TRBV11-1 with TRBJ2-5, with a possible D match to TRBD2 (5 bases). The CDR3 runs to 14 residues. V was cut by 3 bases and J by 1 base, with 9 bases left in between. CDR1 is SGHAT, CDR2 FQDESV, per germline (reference sequence). Here the CDR3 DNA reads TGTGCCAGCAGCTTCGGACTCCTCCAAGAGACCCAGTACTTC. Amino acid sequence: CASSFGLLQETQYF.

This chain links TRBV19 with TRBJ1-6; no reliable D call. Germline V lookup: CDR1 LNHDA, CDR2 SQIVND (reference sequence). The V and J ends lost 5 bases and 0 bases respectively, with 11 bases between them. The CDR3 covers 16 residues. CDR3 protein: CASSHRQTSYNSPLHF. The CDR3 DNA reads as TGTGCCAGTAGTCACAGACAAACCTCCTATAATTCACCCCTCCACTTT.